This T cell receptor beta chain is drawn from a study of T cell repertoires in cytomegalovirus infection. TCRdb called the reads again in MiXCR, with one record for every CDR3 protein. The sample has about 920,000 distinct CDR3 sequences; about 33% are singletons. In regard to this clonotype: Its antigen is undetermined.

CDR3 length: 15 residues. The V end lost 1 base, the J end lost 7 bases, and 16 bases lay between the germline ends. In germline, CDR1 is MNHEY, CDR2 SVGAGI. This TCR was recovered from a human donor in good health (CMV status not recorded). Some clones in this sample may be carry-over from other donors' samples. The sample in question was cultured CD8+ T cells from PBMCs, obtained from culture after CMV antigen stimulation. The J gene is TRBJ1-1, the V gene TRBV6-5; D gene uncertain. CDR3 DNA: TGTGCCAGCAGTTACTTCGAAGGGTTGGTCGATGAAGCTTTCTTT. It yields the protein CASSYFEGLVDEAFF.